This record looks at one T cell receptor (beta chain) sequence and its context. What it recognizes is unknown. This record comes from a study of cytomegalovirus exposure and HLA in healthy donors. Overall study findings and caveats: HLA alleles were associated with 15,000 to 20,000 TCR beta sequences in a later analysis at 0.05 false discovery rate.

It was with 60 Vbeta and 13 Jbeta primers that the PCR ran. Method: immunoSEQ multiplex PCR; TCRdb's copy keeps in-frame clones and lacks some. The table lists some 160,000 clones, roughly four fifths of them singletons. Each donor's status was that of a healthy bone marrow donor. CDR3 length: 14 amino acids. Trimming stripped 6 bases from V and 1 base from J, with 12 bases between. Per germline, CDR1 SNHLY and CDR2 FYNNEI. The chain combines TRBV2 with TRBJ1-1; D is uncertain. The source of this sequence is a woman aged 50 to 65 in good health and CMV-seronegative. Sequencing used PBMCs. For the CDR3, the DNA is TGTGCCAGCAGGCTAGGGCGGGGGAACACTGAAGCTTTCTTT. Protein sequence: CASRLGRGNTEAFF.